The 8 T cell receptor beta chains presented below share a single source sample, sequenced in a study of T-cell reconstitution after alpha-beta-depleted transplantation in children. Preparing the TCRbeta library involved the use of unique molecular identifiers. MiXCR was run by TCRdb on the PCR reads, yielding one entry per CDR3 protein. Among hundreds of thousands of distinct CDR3 sequences listed, 15% to 20% were seen once. The starting material was PBMCs, mostly from graft donor cells, obtained 360 days after TCRalphabeta/CD19-depleted stem cell transplant. The receptor source for this set is a boy under two years old who had a stem cell transplant for Wiskott-Aldrich syndrome, so the T cells may come from the graft donor.

In its sample, this clonotype was seen many times. The CDR3 is CSVRTSDYNEQFF. As DNA, the CDR3 is TGCAGCGTGAGGACTAGCGACTACAATGAGCAGTTCTTC. The chain is built from TRBV29-1 and TRBJ2-1, with TRBD2 identical over 9 bases. From germline, CDR1 is SQVTM and CDR2 ANQGSEA. This CDR3 is 13 amino acids long. V shed 6 bases, J shed 3 bases, and the junction held 3 bases outside the gene matches.

This clonotype has more than one count but fewer than ten. This chain joins TRBV6-5 and TRBJ2-7; 8 bases line up with TRBD2. V was pared by 6 bases and J by 9 bases, with 10 bases of the junction left unmatched. The V gene's germline CDR1 is MNHEY and CDR2 SVGAGI. This CDR3 region has 13 residues. The CDR3 here is CASSRSGVFGQYF. Written as DNA, the CDR3 is TGTGCCAGCAGCCGTAGCGGGGTTTTCGGGCAGTACTTC.

This sequence joins TRBV27 and TRBJ1-4; 8 bases map to TRBD1. The trim removed 5 bases at V and 3 bases at J, leaving 5 bases unmatched. The CDR3 runs 15 residues. Germline CDR1 MNHEY, CDR2 SMNVEV (reference sequence). The CDR3 is CASSKTGQANEKLFF. The CDR3, as DNA: TGTGCCAGCAGTAAAACGGGACAGGCTAATGAAAAACTGTTTTTT.

V is TRBV25-1 and J is TRBJ1-2; no clear D gene. This CDR3 is 13 amino acids long. V was cut by 0 bases and J by 5 bases, with 7 bases left in between. Germline CDR1 MGHDK, CDR2 SYGVNS. DNA of the CDR3: TGTGCCAGCAGTGAATATGGCGGTTATGGCTACACCTTC. Protein product: CASSEYGGYGYTF.

This clonotype has only a few counts. The V call is TRBV6-1, the J call TRBJ2-5; 7 nucleotides agree with TRBD1. This CDR3 spans 17 amino acids. V gave up 5 bases and J gave up 5 bases; unmatched junction bases: 17. Germline CDR1 reads MNHNS; CDR2 reads SASEGT. The CDR3 nucleotides are TGTGCCAGCAGTCAGCGAATACAGGGGATCGGTTTGGAGACCCAGTACTTC. This translates into CASSQRIQGIGLETQYF.

This clonotype was counted only a few times. The rearrangement uses TRBV12-3 or TRBV12-4 and TRBJ2-5; TRBD2 aligns across 15 bases. This CDR3 region has 16 residues. With V trimmed by 5 bases and J by 5 bases, 6 bases remained unmatched. DNA for the CDR3: TGTGCCAGCAGTCCGGGACTAGCGGGAGGTCTGGAGACCCAGTACTTC. This sequence encodes CASSPGLAGGLETQYF.

The chain links TRBV3-1 to TRBJ2-4; 7 bases agree with TRBD2. The germline CDR1 and CDR2 sequences are LGHDT and YNNKEL (reference sequence). CDR3 length equals 17 residues. V dropped 5 bases and J dropped 6; count of bases not matched to a gene: 16. This CDR3 reads CASSVKSLVRGGNIQYF. The CDR3 nucleotides read TGTGCCAGCAGCGTAAAGAGTCTCGTACGCGGGGGAAACATTCAGTACTTC. Looking up the rest from reference TRBV3-1 and TRBJ2-4 gives the full variable domain: DTAVSQTPKYLVTQMGNDKSIKCEQNLGHDTMYWYKQDSKKFLKIMFSYNNKELIINETVPNRFSPKSPDKAHLNLHINSLELGDSAVYFCASSVKSLVRGGNIQYFGAGTRLSVL.

This clonotype turned up a few times. V gene TRBV6-1 combines with J gene TRBJ2-3; TRBD2 is a possible D gene (5 bases). In germline, CDR1 is MNHNS, CDR2 SASEGT. The V and J ends lost 6 bases and 2 bases respectively, with 18 bases between them. The CDR3 has 16 amino acids. CDR3 sequence reads: CASSLSLAHLTDTQYF. Written as DNA, the CDR3 is TGTGCCAGCAGCCTAAGCCTAGCCCATCTCACAGATACGCAGTATTTT.